This T cell receptor beta chain was identified in a study of blood T cells in healthy people across ages (dated by TCRdb to the mid-2010s). Notes on the research overall: In model experiments, roughly one uniquely barcoded TCR beta cDNA molecule per two T cells was captured by template switching. For two donors (one aged 18 to 29 and one aged 80 or older), the study analyzed two additional independent replicas of 1 million unique cDNA reads from the same blood draw. To track age-related changes in TCR beta repertoire diversity, the study relied on deep sequencing normalized with unique cDNA molecular identifiers. Donors were grouped into four age groups: young (average approximately 15 years), middle-aged (39), aged (about 60) and long-lived (approximately 81). Donors of different ages were randomly distributed across sequencing lanes to avoid experimental bias. Study-wide findings and limitations: The long-lived group showed more naive CD4+ T cells, fewer expanded clones and increased TCR diversity than the aged group, suggesting age selection. Total diversity estimates from one million sequenced T cells were considered lower bounds and underestimates. Observed TCR beta diversity per million T cells fell roughly linearly with age, and a significant reduction was already apparent by age roughly 40. Because the CMV infection status of the donors was unknown, age-related changes in expanded clonotypes may potentially have been confounded. A strong correlation was found between observed TCR beta diversity and the percentage of naive T cells measured by flow cytometry. Since profiling was done on bulk unsorted PBMCs, naive and antigen-experienced compartments could not be conclusively compared.

The donors were 40 or so Caucasian individuals from Russia, aged roughly 6 to 90 years, who were systemically healthy. Approximately 9.3 milliliters of peripheral blood were collected from each donor into EDTA-treated Vacutainer tubes. Ficoll-Paque density-gradient centrifugation was used to isolate PBMCs, with at least 7 million per sample. Total RNA was extracted from PBMCs with Trizol reagent, with at least 6 micrograms obtained per sample. For every donor, flow cytometry on a PBMC aliquot measured the percentage of naive CD45RAhigh/CD27high T cells. A remark on this clonotype: This receptor's antigen is unknown. No base quality values were provided; no much bigger clone lies one nucleotide off.

The method was 5' RACE. Sequencing took place on an Illumina HiSeq 2500. A second roughly 6 to 12 cycle PCR used a sample-barcoded 5' primer and a J-beta primer mix. A template-switch 5' adaptor carrying 12 random nucleotides introduced a unique molecular identifier onto each TCR beta cDNA molecule. At least 2.5 million CDR3-containing paired-end reads were obtained from each sample. First-strand cDNA was synthesized from all RNA with the Mint cDNA synthesis kit, primed by a TRBC-specific oligonucleotide. All cDNA was treated with uracil-DNA glycosylase and then went through a first 18-cycle PCR with the universal primers M1SS and BC2_uni_R. The paper's data handling went like this. For normalization, 1 million high-quality reads were randomly selected from each sample, with every read carrying a distinct molecular identifier. Instead of being binned into consensus sequences, reads that shared molecular identifiers were thrown out. MiTCR, set to a Q25 quality threshold and the strictest error-elimination algorithm, was used for CDR3 identification, clonotype clustering and error correction. A nonparametric unseen species model with Euler transformation was used to estimate a lower bound on total TCR beta diversity. Clones were called with MiXCR by TCRdb after fastp trimmed the public reads at Q25, and only in-frame beta chains were retained. Rows with one shared CDR3 protein collapse into an entry with the most common genes and DNA. Here the V and J calls rest on TCRdb's processing, not on the authors' analysis. The sample includes about 680,000 distinct CDR3 sequences, with around 49% observed a single time. The ten largest account for roughly 31% of the sample.

The germline V gene (reference sequence) provides CDR1 DFQATT and CDR2 SNEGSKA. Measured from the cysteine to the phenylalanine, the CDR3 is 15 residues long. Here the CDR3 DNA is all that survives: 45 bases in frame from base 1. V is shortened by 3 bases, J by 5 bases, and the region joining them spans 19 bases. Source material: blood. The rearrangement combines TRBV20-1 with TRBJ2-5; perhaps TRBD1 is the D gene, with 7 bases matching. This clonotype was sampled from an older woman in good health. CDR3 loop: CSARGQGGLEETQYF. The bases are TGCAGTGCTAGGGGTCAGGGGGGACTGGAGGAGACCCAGTACTTC.